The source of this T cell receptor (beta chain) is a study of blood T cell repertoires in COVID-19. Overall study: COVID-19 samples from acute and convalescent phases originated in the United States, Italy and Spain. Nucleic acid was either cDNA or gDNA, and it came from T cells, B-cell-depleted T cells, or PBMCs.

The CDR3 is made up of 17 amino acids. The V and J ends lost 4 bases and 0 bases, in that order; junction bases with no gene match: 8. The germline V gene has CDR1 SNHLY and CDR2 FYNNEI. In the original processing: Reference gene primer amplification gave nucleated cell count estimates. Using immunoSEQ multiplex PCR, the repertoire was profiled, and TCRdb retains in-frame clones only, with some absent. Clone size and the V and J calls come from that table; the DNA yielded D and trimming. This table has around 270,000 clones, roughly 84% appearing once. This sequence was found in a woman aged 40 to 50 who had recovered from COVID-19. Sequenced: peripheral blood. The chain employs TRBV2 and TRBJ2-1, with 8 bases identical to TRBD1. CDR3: CASSAQGVDYSYNEQFF. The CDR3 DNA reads TGTGCCAGCAGTGCACAGGGGGTCGATTACTCCTACAATGAGCAGTTCTTC. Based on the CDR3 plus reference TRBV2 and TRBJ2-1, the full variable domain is EPEVTQTPSHQVTQMGQEVILRCVPISNHLYFYWYRQILGQKVEFLVSFYNNEISEKSEIFDDQFSVERPDGSNFTLKIRSTKLEDSAMYFCASSAQGVDYSYNEQFFGPGTRLTVL.